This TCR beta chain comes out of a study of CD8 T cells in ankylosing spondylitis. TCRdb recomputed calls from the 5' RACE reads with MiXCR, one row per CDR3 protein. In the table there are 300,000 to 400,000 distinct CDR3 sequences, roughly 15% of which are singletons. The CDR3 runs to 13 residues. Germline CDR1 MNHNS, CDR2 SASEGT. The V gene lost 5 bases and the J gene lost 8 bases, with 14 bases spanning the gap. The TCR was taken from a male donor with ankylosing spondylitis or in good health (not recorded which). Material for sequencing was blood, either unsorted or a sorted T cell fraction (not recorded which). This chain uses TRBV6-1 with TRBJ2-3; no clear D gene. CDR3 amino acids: CASSKTMEGTQYF. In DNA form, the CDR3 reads TGTGCCAGCAGTAAGACAATGGAAGGTACGCAGTATTTT.